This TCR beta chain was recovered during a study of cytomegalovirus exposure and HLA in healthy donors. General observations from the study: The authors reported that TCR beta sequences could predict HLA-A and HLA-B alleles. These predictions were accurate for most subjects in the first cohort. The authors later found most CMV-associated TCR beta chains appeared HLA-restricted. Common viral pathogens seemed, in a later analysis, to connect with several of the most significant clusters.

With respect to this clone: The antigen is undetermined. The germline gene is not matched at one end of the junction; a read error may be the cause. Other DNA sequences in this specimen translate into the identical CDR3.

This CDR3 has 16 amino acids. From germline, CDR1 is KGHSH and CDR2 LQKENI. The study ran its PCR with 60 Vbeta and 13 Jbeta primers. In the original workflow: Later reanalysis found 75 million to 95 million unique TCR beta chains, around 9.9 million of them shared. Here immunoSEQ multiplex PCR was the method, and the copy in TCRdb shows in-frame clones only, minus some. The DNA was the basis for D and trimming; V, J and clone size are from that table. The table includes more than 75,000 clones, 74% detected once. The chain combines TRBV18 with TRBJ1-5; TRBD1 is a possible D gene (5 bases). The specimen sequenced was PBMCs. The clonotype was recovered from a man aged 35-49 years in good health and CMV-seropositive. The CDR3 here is CASSPQRGGGNQPQHF. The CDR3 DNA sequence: TGTGCCAGCTCACCTCAAAGGGGAGGAGGCAATCAGCCCCAGCACTTT.